The rows below give T cell receptor beta chains drawn from one sample of a study of blood T cell repertoires in COVID-19. Clones were read by immunoSEQ multiplex PCR, and TCRdb kept only the in-frame ones, dropping some. The data contain around 150,000 clones, roughly 81% of them seen just once; the ten biggest clones take up approximately 3%. The source material was PBMCs or T cells enriched from blood (not recorded which). Receptors were obtained from a woman aged 45-65 years with acute COVID-19. The conserved cysteine and the conserved F or W are not part of the CDR3 here. Each record gives: V gene, D gene, J gene, CDR3 protein. D genes are given only for firm matches.

V: TRBV24-1
D: TRBD2
J: TRBJ2-1
CDR3: ATSEYATSGSPEQF

V: TRBV19
D: TRBD1
J: TRBJ1-3
CDR3: ASSWVGGSAGNTIY

V: TRBV4-1
D: .
J: TRBJ1-4
CDR3: ASSQAPTNEKLF

V: TRBV6-2/TRBV6-3
D: TRBD2
J: TRBJ2-7
CDR3: ASSSGTSHEQY

V: TRBV9
D: TRBD1
J: TRBJ2-2
CDR3: ASSVPGTGTGELF

V: TRBV12-3/TRBV12-4
D: .
J: TRBJ2-2
CDR3: ASADSPGELF

V: TRBV1
D: .
J: TRBJ2-2
CDR3: TSSQGLTNTGELF

V: TRBV5-1
D: TRBD1
J: TRBJ1-2
CDR3: ASSVTGDYGYT

V: TRBV13
D: .
J: TRBJ2-5
CDR3: ASSLIGIQETQY

V: TRBV29-1
D: TRBD1
J: TRBJ2-2
CDR3: SVQRDRGWGELF